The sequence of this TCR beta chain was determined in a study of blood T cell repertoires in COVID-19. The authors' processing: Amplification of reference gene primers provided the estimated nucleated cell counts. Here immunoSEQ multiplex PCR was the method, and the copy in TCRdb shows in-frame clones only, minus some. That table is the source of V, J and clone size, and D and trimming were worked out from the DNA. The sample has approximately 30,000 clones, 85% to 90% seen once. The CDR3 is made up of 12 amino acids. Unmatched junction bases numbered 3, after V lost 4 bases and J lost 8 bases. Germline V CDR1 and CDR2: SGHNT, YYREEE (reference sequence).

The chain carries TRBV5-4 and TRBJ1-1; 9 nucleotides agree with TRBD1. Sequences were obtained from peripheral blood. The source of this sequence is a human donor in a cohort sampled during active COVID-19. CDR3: CASSGGTGEAFF. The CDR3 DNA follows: TGTGCCAGCAGCGGAGGGACAGGGGAAGCTTTCTTT.